This T cell receptor beta chain is drawn from a study of T cell repertoires in aging, cancer and after chemotherapy. Study-level results: Median generation probability rose over the chemotherapy interval in each cancer cohort, suggesting rebound thymic output. In cancer patients, declining TCR diversity with age involved lost richness and lost evenness.

There are 15 residues in the CDR3. The V gene's germline CDR1 is SGHTA and CDR2 FQGNSA. The V gene end was trimmed by 5 bases and the J gene end by 2 bases; junction bases not matched to a gene: 6. TCR beta rearrangements were amplified from peripheral blood genomic DNA. TRB rearrangements spanning V, D and J were amplified using mixed TRB-A/B primers. TCRdb used MiXCR to reprocess the multiplex PCR reads, holding one entry per CDR3 protein. This sample has approximately 600 distinct CDR3 sequences, with approximately 26% found just once. Only a few counts were recorded for this clonotype. Its antigen is undetermined.

The chain joins TRBV7-2 to TRBJ2-7, with 10 bases lining up with TRBD1. The sequencing input was blood. The TCR originated in a human donor with a solid tumor. The DNA of the CDR3 is TGTGCCAGCAGCCTACTGACAGGGGGCACCTACGAGCAGTACTTC. It specifies CASSLLTGGTYEQYF.